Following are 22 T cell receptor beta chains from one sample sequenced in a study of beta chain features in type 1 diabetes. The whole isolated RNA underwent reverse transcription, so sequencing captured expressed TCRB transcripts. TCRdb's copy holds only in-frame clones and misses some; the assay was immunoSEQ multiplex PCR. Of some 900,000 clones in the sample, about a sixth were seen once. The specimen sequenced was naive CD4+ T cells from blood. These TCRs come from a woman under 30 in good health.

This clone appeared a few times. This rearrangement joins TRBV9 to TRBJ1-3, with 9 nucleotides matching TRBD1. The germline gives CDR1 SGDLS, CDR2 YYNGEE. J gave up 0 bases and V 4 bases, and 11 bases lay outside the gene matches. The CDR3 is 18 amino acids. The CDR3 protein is CASSRRTGTGNSGNTIYF. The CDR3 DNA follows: TGTGCCAGCAGCCGTAGGACCGGGACAGGGAACTCTGGAAACACCATATATTTT.

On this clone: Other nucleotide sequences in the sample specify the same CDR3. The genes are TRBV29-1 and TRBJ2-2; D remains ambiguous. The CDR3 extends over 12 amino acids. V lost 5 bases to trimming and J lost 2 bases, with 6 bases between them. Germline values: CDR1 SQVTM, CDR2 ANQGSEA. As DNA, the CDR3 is TGCAGCGTTTCTCCTAACACCGGGGAGCTGTTTTTT. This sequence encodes CSVSPNTGELFF.

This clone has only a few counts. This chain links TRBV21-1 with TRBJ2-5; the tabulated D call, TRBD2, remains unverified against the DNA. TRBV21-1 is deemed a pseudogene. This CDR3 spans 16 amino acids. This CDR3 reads CASSKGCLAYQETQYF. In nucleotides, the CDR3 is TGTGCCAGCAGCAAAGGGTGTCTAGCCTACCAAGAGACCCAGTACTTC.

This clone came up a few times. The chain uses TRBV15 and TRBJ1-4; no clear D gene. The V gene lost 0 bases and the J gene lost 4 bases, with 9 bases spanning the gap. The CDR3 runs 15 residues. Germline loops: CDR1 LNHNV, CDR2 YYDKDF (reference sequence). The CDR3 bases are TGTGCCACCAGCAGAGATCCACAGAGTAATGAAAAACTGTTTTTT. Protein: CATSRDPQSNEKLFF.

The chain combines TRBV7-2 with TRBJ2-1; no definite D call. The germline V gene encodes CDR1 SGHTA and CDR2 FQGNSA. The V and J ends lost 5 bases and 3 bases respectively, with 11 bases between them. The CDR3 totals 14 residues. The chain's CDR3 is CASSVRLLYNEQFF. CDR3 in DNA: TGTGCCAGCAGCGTCCGATTGCTCTACAATGAGCAGTTCTTC. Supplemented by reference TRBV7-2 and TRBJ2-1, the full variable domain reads GAGVSQSPSNKVTEKGKDVELRCDPISGHTALYWYRQSLGQGLEFLIYFQGNSAPDKSGLPSDRFSAERTGGSVSTLTIQRTQQEDSAVYLCASSVRLLYNEQFFGPGTRLTVL.

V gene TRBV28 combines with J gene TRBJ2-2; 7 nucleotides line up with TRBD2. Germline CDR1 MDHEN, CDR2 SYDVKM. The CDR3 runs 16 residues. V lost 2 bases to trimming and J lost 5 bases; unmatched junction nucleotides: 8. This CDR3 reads CASSLSVSGVTGELFF. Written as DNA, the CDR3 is TGTGCCAGCAGTTTAAGCGTCAGCGGGGTAACCGGGGAGCTGTTTTTT.

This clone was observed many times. The CDR3 sequence is CAVNRDRPDNEQFF. DNA of the CDR3: TGTGCCGTCAACCGGGACAGGCCCGACAATGAGCAGTTCTTC. The V and J genes are TRBV10-3 and TRBJ2-1, with TRBD1 identical over 8 bases. This CDR3 spans 14 amino acids. With V trimmed by 11 bases and J by 5 bases, 11 bases remained unmatched. Germline-derived CDR1 and CDR2 are ENHRY and SYGVKD.

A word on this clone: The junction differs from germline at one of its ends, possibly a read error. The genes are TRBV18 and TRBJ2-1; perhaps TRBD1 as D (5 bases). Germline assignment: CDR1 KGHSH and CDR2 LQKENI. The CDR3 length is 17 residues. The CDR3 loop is CASTPGPGAQSYNEQFF. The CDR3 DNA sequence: TGTGCCAGCACACCAGGGCCGGGCGCCCAATCCTACAATGAGCAGTTCTTC.

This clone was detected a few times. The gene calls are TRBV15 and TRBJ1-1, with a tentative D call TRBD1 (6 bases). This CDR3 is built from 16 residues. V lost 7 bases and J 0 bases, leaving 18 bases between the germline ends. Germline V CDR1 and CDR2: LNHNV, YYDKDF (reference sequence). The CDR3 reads CATNRDTDSLNTEAFF. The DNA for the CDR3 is TGTGCCACCAACCGGGACACTGACTCTCTGAACACTGAAGCTTTCTTT.

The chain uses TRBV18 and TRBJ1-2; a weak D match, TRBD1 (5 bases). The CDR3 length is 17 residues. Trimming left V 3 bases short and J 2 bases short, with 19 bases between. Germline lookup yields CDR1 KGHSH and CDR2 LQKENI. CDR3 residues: CASSPISGIGANYGYTF. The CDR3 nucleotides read TGTGCCAGCTCACCGATTTCGGGGATAGGGGCCAACTATGGCTACACCTTC.

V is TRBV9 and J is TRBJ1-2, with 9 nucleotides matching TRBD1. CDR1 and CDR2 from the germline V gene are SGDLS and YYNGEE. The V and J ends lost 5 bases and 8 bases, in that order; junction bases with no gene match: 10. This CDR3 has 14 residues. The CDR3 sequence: CASRRTQGAQGYTF. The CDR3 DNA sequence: TGTGCCAGCAGGAGGACACAGGGGGCGCAGGGCTACACCTTC.

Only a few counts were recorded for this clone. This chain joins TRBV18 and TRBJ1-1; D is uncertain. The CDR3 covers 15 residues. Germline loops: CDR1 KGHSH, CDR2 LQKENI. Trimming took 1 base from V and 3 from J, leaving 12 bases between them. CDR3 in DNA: TGTGCCAGCTCACCACATTCTAACCTGGACACTGAAGCTTTCTTT. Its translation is CASSPHSNLDTEAFF.

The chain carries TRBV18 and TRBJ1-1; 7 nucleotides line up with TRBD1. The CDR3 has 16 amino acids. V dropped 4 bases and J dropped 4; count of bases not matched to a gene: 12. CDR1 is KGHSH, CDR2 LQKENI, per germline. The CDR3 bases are TGTGCCAGCTCACTCTCCGGGACGACAGGGACCACTGAAGCTTTCTTT. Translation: CASSLSGTTGTTEAFF.

CDR3 coding DNA: TGTGCCAGTACCGAACAGGGGCGTCAGCCCCAGCATTTT. This sequence encodes CASTEQGRQPQHF. The chain links TRBV19 to TRBJ1-5; 7 nucleotides align to TRBD1. V lost 7 bases and J lost 6; bases outside the gene matches: 6. Per germline, CDR1 LNHDA and CDR2 SQIVND (reference sequence). The CDR3 is 13 amino acids.

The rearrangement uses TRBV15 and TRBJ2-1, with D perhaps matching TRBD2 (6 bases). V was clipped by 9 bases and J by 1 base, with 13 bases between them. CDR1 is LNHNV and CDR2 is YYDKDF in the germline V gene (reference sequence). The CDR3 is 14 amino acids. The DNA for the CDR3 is TGTGCCACTGAGCCGGAGGGTTCCTACAATGAGCAGTTCTTC. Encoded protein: CATEPEGSYNEQFF.

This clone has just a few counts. The CDR3 spells CSVVGQGGSDTQYF. CDR3 in DNA: TGCAGCGTGGTGGGACAGGGGGGTTCAGATACGCAGTATTTT. V is TRBV29-1 and J is TRBJ2-3, with TRBD1 identical over 11 bases. Germline V gene lookup returns CDR1 SQVTM and CDR2 ANQGSEA. With 6 bases clipped from V and 4 bases from J, the junction kept 6 bases outside the gene matches. CDR3 length: 14 amino acids.

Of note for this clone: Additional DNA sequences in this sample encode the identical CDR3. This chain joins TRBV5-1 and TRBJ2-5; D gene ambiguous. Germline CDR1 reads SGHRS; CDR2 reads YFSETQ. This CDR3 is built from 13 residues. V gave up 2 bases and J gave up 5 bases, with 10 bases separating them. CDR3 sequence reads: CASSFSAEETQYF. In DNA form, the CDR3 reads TGCGCCAGCAGCTTTTCGGCAGAGGAGACCCAGTACTTC.

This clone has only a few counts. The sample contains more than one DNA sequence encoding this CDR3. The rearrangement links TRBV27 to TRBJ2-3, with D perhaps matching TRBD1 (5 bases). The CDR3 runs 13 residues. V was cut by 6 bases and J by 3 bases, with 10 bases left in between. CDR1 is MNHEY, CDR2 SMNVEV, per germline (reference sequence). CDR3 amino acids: CASRRTGTDTQYF. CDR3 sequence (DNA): TGTGCCAGCAGACGTACAGGAACAGATACGCAGTATTTT.

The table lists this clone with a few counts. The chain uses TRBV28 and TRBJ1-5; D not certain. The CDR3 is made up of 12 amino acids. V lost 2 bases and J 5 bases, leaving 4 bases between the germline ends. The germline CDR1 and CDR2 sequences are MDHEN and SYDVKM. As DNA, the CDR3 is TGTGCCAGCAGTTTACAACATCAGCCCCAGCATTTT. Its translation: CASSLQHQPQHF.

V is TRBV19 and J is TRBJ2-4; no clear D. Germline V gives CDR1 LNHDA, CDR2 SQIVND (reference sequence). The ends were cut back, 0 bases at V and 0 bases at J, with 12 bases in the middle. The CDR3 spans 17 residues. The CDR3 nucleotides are TGTGCCAGTAGTATAGAGGGCGGATACGGAGCCAAAAACATTCAGTACTTC. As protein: CASSIEGGYGAKNIQYF.

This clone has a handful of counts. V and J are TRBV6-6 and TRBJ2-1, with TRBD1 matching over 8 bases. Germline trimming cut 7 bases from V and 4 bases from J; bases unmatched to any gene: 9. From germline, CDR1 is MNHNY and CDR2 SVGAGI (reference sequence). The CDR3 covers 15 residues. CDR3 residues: CASIPGQGSYNEQFF. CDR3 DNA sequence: TGTGCCAGCATTCCTGGACAGGGTTCATACAATGAGCAGTTCTTC.

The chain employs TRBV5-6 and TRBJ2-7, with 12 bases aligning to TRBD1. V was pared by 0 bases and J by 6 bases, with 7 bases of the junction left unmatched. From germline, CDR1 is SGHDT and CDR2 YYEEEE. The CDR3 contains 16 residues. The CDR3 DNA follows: TGTGCCAGCAGCTTGGACCCGGGACAGGGGGCTACCGAGCAGTACTTC. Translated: CASSLDPGQGATEQYF.